In this sample, the clone carrying this T cell receptor beta chain turned up a few times. Its antigen is not known. This sample stems from a study of blood T cells in healthy people across ages. Looking at the study overall: The capture of about one barcoded beta molecule per two T cells was achieved by template switching. Study findings and constraints: Investigators treated diversity estimates from one million T cells as underestimates.

The authors extracted at least 6 micrograms of total RNA per sample. A second about 6 to 12 cycle PCR used barcoded and J-beta primers. A tag from a template-switch adaptor with 12 random nucleotides marked each cDNA molecule. One entry per CDR3 protein results from TCRdb running MiXCR on the 5' RACE reads. Of approximately 1.5 million distinct CDR3 sequences in the sample, 35% to 45% were seen once. Input material: blood. The TCR comes from a woman under 30 in good health.

CDR3: CSAREGHHANEQFF. The CDR3 DNA reads TGCAGTGCTAGAGAGGGACACCATGCCAATGAGCAGTTCTTC. The J gene is TRBJ2-1, the V gene TRBV20-1, with D possibly matching TRBD1 (6 bases). Trimming shortened V by 0 bases and J by 6 bases, and 12 bases separated the two germline ends. This CDR3 comprises 14 residues. Germline assignment: CDR1 DFQATT and CDR2 SNEGSKA (reference sequence).